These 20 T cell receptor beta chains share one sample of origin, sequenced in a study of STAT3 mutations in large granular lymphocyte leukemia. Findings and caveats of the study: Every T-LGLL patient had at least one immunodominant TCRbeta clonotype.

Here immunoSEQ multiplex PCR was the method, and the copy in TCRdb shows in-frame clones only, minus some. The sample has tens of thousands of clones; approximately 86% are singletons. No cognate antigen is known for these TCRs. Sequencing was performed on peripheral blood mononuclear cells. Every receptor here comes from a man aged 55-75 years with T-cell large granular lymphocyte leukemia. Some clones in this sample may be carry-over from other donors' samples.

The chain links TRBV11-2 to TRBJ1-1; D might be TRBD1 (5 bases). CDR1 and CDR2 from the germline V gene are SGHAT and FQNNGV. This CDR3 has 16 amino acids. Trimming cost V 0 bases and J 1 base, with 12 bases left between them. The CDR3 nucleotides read TGTGCCAGCAGCTTAGATTGGAGGGGATCGAACACTGAAGCTTTCTTT. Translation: CASSLDWRGSNTEAFF.

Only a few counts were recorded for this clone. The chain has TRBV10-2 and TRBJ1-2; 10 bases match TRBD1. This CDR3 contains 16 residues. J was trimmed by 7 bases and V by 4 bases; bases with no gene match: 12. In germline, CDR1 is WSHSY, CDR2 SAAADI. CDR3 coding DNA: TGCGCCAGCAGTGCCCCCACCGGGACAGGGGCAGGTGGCTACACCTTC. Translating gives CASSAPTGTGAGGYTF.

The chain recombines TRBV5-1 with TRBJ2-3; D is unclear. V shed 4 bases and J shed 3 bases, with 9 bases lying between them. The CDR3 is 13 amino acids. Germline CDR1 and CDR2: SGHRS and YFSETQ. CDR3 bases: TGCGCCAGCAGCCAGGCCGATACAGATACGCAGTATTTT. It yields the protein CASSQADTDTQYF. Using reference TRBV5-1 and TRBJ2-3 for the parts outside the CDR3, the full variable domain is KAGVTQTPRYLIKTRGQQVTLSCSPISGHRSVSWYQQTPGQGLQFLFEYFSETQRNKGNFPGRFSGRQFSNSRSEMNVSTLELGDSALYLCASSQADTDTQYFGPGTRLTVL.

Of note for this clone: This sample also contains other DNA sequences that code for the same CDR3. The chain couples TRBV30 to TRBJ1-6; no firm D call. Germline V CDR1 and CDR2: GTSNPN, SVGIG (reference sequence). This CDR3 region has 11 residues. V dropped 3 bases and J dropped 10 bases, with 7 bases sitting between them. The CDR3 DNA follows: TGTGCCTGGAGCGATGGGTCACCCCTCCACTTT. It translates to CAWSDGSPLHF.

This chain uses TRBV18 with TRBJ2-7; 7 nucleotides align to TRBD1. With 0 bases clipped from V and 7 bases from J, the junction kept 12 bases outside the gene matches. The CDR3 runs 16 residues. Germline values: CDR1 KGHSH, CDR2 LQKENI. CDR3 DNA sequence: TGTGCCAGCTCACCACCTAAAGGGACAGTCCCAAGAGAGCAGTACTTC. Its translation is CASSPPKGTVPREQYF.

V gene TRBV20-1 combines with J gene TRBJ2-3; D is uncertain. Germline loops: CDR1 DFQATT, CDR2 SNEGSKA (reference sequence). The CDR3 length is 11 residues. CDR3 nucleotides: TGCAAGGGCGGAAGCACAGATACGCAGTATTTT. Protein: CKGGSTDTQYF.

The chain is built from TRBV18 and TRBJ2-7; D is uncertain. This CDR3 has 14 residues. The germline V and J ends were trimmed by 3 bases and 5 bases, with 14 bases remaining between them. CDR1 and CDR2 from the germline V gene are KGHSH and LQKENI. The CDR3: CASSPTPIPNEQYF. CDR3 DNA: TGTGCCAGCTCACCGACCCCTATCCCCAACGAGCAGTACTTC.

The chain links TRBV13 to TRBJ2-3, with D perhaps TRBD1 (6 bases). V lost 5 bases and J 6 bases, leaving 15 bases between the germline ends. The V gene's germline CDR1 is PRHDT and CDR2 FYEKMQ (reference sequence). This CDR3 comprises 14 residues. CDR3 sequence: CASSAPPRGDTQYF. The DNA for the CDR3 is TGTGCCAGCAGCGCCCCCCCAAGGGGGGATACGCAGTATTTT.

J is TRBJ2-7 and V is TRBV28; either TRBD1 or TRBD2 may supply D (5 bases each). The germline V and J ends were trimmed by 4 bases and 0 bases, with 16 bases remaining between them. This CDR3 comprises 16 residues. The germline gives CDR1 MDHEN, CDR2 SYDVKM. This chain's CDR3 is CASSSFYSGSSYEQYF. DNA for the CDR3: TGTGCCAGCAGTTCGTTTTACTCAGGGAGCTCCTACGAGCAGTACTTC.

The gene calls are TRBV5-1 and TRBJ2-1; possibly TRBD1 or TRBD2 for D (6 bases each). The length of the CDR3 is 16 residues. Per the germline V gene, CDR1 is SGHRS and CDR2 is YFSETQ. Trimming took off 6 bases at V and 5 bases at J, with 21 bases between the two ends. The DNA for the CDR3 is TGCGCCAGCACCCTAGGGGGGACACCCAAAAACAATGAGCAGTTCTTC. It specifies CASTLGGTPKNNEQFF.

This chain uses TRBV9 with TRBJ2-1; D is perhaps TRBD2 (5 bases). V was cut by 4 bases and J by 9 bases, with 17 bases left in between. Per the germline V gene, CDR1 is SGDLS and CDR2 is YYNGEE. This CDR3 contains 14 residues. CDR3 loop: CASSPRTRLTEQFF. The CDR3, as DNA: TGTGCCAGCAGCCCCCGTACTAGATTGACTGAGCAGTTCTTC.

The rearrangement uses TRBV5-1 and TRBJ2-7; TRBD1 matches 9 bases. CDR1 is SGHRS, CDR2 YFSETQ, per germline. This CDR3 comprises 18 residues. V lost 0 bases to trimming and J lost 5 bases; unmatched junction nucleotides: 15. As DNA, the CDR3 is TGCGCCAGCAGCTTGGCCTTTGTTGGGACAGGGACGCCCCACGAGCAGTACTTC. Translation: CASSLAFVGTGTPHEQYF.

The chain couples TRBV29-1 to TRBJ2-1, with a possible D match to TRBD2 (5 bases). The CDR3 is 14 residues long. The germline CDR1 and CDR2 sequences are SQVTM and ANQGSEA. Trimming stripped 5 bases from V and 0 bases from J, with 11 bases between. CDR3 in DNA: TGCAGCGTTTCTATTGGGAGCTCCTACAATGAGCAGTTCTTC. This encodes CSVSIGSSYNEQFF.

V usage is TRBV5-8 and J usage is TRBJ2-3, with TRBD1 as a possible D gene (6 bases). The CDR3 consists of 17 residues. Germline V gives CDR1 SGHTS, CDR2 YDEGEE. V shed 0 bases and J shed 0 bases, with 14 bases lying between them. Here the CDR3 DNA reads TGTGCCAGCAGCTTGGGCATGGGGGCCTCTAGCACAGATACGCAGTATTTT. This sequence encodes CASSLGMGASSTDTQYF.

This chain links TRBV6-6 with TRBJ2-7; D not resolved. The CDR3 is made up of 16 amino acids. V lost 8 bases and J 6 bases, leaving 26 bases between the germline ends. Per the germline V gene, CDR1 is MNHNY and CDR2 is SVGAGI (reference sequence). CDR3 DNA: TGTGCCAGCCTTGGCGCCGGATTCGAGGAACATATCGAGCAGTACTTC. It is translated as CASLGAGFEEHIEQYF.

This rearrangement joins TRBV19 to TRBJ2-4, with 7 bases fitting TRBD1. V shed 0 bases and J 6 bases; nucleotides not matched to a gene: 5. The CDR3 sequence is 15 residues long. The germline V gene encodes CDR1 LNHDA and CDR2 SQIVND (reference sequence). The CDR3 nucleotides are TGTGCCAGTAGTATAGAGGGACAGTTCGGAAACATTCAGTACTTC. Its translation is CASSIEGQFGNIQYF.

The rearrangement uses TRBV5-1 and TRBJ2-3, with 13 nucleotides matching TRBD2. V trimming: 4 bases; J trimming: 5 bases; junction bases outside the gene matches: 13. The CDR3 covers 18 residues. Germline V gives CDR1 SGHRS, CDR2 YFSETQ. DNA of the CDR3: TGCGCCAGCAGCCGTACCGGGACTAGCGGGGTAAACTTAGATACGCAGTATTTT. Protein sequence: CASSRTGTSGVNLDTQYF.

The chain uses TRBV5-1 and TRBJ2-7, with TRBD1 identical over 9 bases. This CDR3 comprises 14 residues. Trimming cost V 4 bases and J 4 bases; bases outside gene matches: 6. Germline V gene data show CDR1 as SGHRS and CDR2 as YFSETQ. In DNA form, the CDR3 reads TGCGCCAGCAGCATACAGGGGGCGGGTTACGAGCAGTACTTC. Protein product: CASSIQGAGYEQYF.

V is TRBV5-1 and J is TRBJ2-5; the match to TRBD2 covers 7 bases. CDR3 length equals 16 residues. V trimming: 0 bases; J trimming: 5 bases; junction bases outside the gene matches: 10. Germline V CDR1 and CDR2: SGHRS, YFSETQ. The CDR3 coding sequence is TGCGCCAGCAGCTTGGACCCAGGGAGGGTTGAGGAGACCCAGTACTTC. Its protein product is CASSLDPGRVEETQYF.

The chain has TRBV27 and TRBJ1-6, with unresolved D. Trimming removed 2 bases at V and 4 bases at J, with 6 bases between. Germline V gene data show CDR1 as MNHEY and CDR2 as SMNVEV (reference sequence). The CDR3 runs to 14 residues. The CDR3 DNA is TGTGCCAGCAGTTTAACCGTATATAATTCACCCCTCCACTTT. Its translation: CASSLTVYNSPLHF.